This T cell receptor (beta chain) was profiled in a study of T cell repertoires in cytomegalovirus infection. The overall study: Public TCR beta signatures indicated both CMV infection and matching HLA type.

The study, taken as a whole, reports: Identification of carriers of CMV plus the relevant HLA was achieved through cumulative public TCR beta family frequency. It was HLA-C-restricted CMV-specific TCR beta clonotypes that dominated the response ex vivo.

TCRdb reprocessed the reads with MiXCR, giving one entry per CDR3 protein. The profile shows 480,000 or so distinct CDR3 sequences, about 11% of them singletons. This clonotype was seen repeatedly, ten times or more. Its specificity is unknown. The CDR3 loop spans 14 amino acids. The V gene lost 3 bases and the J gene lost 8 bases, with 14 bases spanning the gap. The chain links TRBV12-3 or TRBV12-4 to TRBJ2-1; D is unclear. This sequence was found in a human donor in good health (CMV status not recorded). Some clones in this sample may be carry-over from other donors' samples. The sequenced material came from PBMCs. CDR3 nucleotide sequence: TGTGCCAGCAGTTTTAAACAATCAATGTATGAGCAGTTCTTC. Protein: CASSFKQSMYEQFF.